These 20 T cell receptor beta chains came from one sample sequenced in a study of blood T cell repertoires in COVID-19. The method was immunoSEQ multiplex PCR; TCRdb's version includes in-frame clones alone and lacks a portion of them. The data hold approximately 170,000 clones, with 83% observed a single time. The sequenced sample consisted of PBMCs or T cells enriched from blood (not recorded which). These receptors originate from a woman aged 50 to 60 who had recovered from COVID-19.

CDR3 sequence: CASSSGQSQETQYF. The CDR3 coding sequence is TGTGCCAGCAGTTCGGGACAGTCCCAAGAGACCCAGTACTTC. The V gene is TRBV28, the J gene TRBJ2-5, with TRBD1 matching 7 bases. V lost 4 bases, J lost 1 base, and 3 bases stayed unmatched. Germline V lookup: CDR1 MDHEN, CDR2 SYDVKM. This CDR3 has 14 amino acids.

This rearrangement joins TRBV5-4 to TRBJ2-1; D may be TRBD1 (6 bases). This CDR3 has 16 residues. From germline, CDR1 is SGHNT and CDR2 YYREEE (reference sequence). The ends were cut back, 0 bases at V and 4 bases at J, with 14 bases in the middle. CDR3 in amino acids: CASSLGGTQGYNEQFF. CDR3 nucleotides: TGTGCCAGCAGCTTGGGGGGCACTCAGGGGTACAATGAGCAGTTCTTC.

The chain uses TRBV11-3 and TRBJ1-2, with TRBD1 as a possible D gene (6 bases). The length of the CDR3 is 15 residues. CDR1 is SGHNT and CDR2 is YENEEA in the germline V gene. Trimming left V 6 bases short and J 0 bases short, with 14 bases between. The CDR3 sequence: CASRMGQGTNYGYTF. The CDR3 region has the DNA TGTGCCAGCAGGATGGGGCAGGGGACTAACTATGGCTACACCTTC.

This sequence joins TRBV5-6 and TRBJ2-5; 9 nucleotides line up with TRBD1. Germline-derived CDR1 and CDR2 are SGHDT and YYEEEE. V shed 3 bases and J 1 base; nucleotides not matched to a gene: 4. There are 15 residues in the CDR3. The CDR3 sequence is CASSYRTGAQETQYF. The CDR3 DNA sequence: TGTGCCAGCAGCTATCGGACAGGGGCCCAAGAGACCCAGTACTTC.

V gene TRBV6-5 combines with J gene TRBJ2-2, with TRBD1 matching over 9 bases. The CDR3 runs 16 residues. Per the germline V gene, CDR1 is MNHEY and CDR2 is SVGAGI. The V gene end was trimmed by 1 base and the J gene end by 2 bases; junction bases not matched to a gene: 2. The CDR3 DNA follows: TGTGCCAGCAGTTACTGGACAGGGGCCAACACCGGGGAGCTGTTTTTT. Amino acid sequence: CASSYWTGANTGELFF.

The chain joins TRBV5-1 to TRBJ2-5; 10 bases are shared with TRBD2. Germline V gene sequence: CDR1 SGHRS, CDR2 YFSETQ. The V and J ends lost 4 bases and 2 bases, in that order; junction bases with no gene match: 8. The CDR3 loop spans 16 amino acids. The CDR3 reads CASSLPSGSVQETQYF. DNA of the CDR3: TGCGCCAGCAGCCTACCTAGCGGGAGTGTTCAAGAGACCCAGTACTTC.

This chain uses TRBV10-3 with TRBJ2-7; 8 bases align to TRBD1. The CDR3 length is 15 residues. The ends lost 3 bases at V and 2 bases at J; junction bases unmatched: 6. Germline lookup yields CDR1 ENHRY and CDR2 SYGVKD. CDR3 nucleotide sequence: TGTGCCATCAGTGACCGGGACAGGACAACCTACGAGCAGTACGTC. Encoded protein: CAISDRDRTTYEQYV.

This rearrangement joins TRBV19 to TRBJ2-1; 11 nucleotides align to TRBD2. The J segment lost 6 bases and the V segment lost 3 bases, leaving 10 bases of the junction unmatched. The CDR3 extends over 17 amino acids. The germline V gene encodes CDR1 LNHDA and CDR2 SQIVND (reference sequence). CDR3 sequence (DNA): TGTGCCAGTAGTATCTTTAGCGGGGGGGCCTCAGGCAATGAGCAGTTCTTC. Residues: CASSIFSGGASGNEQFF.

J is TRBJ1-6 and V is TRBV7-6; D call uncertain. This CDR3 is built from 15 residues. Between the trimmed V and J ends, which lost 1 base and 6 bases, there was a span of 10 bases. Germline-derived CDR1 and CDR2 are SGHVS and FNYEAQ. CDR3 sequence reads: CASSLEAKFNSPLHF. The CDR3 DNA sequence: TGTGCCAGCAGCTTAGAAGCCAAGTTTAATTCACCCCTCCACTTT.

In nucleotides, the CDR3 is TGTGCCAGCAGTTACTTGGACAGGGAAAGCAATGAGCAGTTCTTC. The encoded protein is CASSYLDRESNEQFF. The chain is built from TRBV6-2 or TRBV6-3 and TRBJ2-1; 8 nucleotides agree with TRBD1. This CDR3 spans 15 amino acids. CDR1 is MNHEY, CDR2 SVGEGT, per germline. Germline trimming cut 1 base from V and 6 bases from J; bases unmatched to any gene: 5.

This clone was detected only a few times. This sequence joins TRBV6-2 or TRBV6-3 and TRBJ2-1; a possible D gene is TRBD2 (6 bases). Per the germline V gene, CDR1 is MNHEY and CDR2 is SVGEGT. The germline V and J ends were trimmed by 2 bases and 0 bases, with 11 bases remaining between them. The CDR3 length is 16 residues. The CDR3 bases are TGTGCCAGCAGTTACGCTCGCGGGACCTCCTACAATGAGCAGTTCTTC. This codes for CASSYARGTSYNEQFF.

The chain couples TRBV25-1 to TRBJ1-2; 8 bases agree with TRBD1. This CDR3 has 13 residues. The V segment lost 10 bases and the J segment 8 bases; nucleotides outside the gene matches: 12. The germline V gene encodes CDR1 MGHDK and CDR2 SYGVNS. The CDR3 DNA reads TGTGCCACGGTCCAGGACAGGGTCGAAGGCTACACCTTC. Encoded protein: CATVQDRVEGYTF.

This clone showed up just once. The V gene is TRBV5-1, the J gene TRBJ1-6; 7 nucleotides line up with TRBD1. CDR1 and CDR2 from the germline V gene are SGHRS and YFSETQ. With 1 base clipped from V and 3 bases from J, the junction kept 4 bases outside the gene matches. CDR3 length: 16 amino acids. CDR3: CASSLTGTDYNSPLHF. The CDR3 bases are TGCGCCAGCAGCTTGACCGGGACAGACTATAATTCACCCCTCCACTTT.

V gene TRBV5-1 combines with J gene TRBJ1-3; D gene ambiguous. CDR1 SGHRS and CDR2 YFSETQ come from the germline V gene. CDR3 length: 13 residues. The V end lost 3 bases, the J end lost 6 bases, and 10 bases lay between the germline ends. Here the CDR3 DNA reads TGCGCCAGCAGCTCACTATATCTAAACACCATATATTTT. It is translated as CASSSLYLNTIYF.

The V and J genes are TRBV7-9 and TRBJ2-3, with 7 bases fitting TRBD1. CDR1 SEHNR and CDR2 FQNEAQ come from the germline V gene (reference sequence). There are 15 residues in the CDR3. Losses at the gene ends were 3 bases for V and 4 bases for J; bases not matched to a gene: 7. The CDR3 loop is CASSLDKGQSDTQYF. CDR3 sequence (DNA): TGTGCCAGCAGCTTGGATAAGGGACAGTCAGATACGCAGTATTTT.

This clone was recorded only once. The rearrangement uses TRBV19 and TRBJ2-2, with a possible D match to TRBD1 (6 bases). V dropped 5 bases and J dropped 2 bases, with 12 bases sitting between them. Germline V gives CDR1 LNHDA, CDR2 SQIVND (reference sequence). CDR3 length equals 15 residues. The CDR3 DNA sequence: TGTGCCAGTAGTTGGGGCAGGGGTAACACCGGGGAGCTGTTTTTT. Translation: CASSWGRGNTGELFF. The complete variable domain, with remaining parts taken from reference TRBV19 and TRBJ2-2, reads DGGITQSPKYLFRKEGQNVTLSCEQNLNHDAMYWYRQDPGQGLRLIYYSQIVNDFQKGDIAEGYSVSREKKESFPLTVTSAQKNPTAFYLCASSWGRGNTGELFFGEGSRLTVL.

The genes are TRBV29-1 and TRBJ1-2, with 7 positions matching TRBD1. The CDR3 contains 14 residues. The J segment lost 5 bases and the V segment lost 0 bases, leaving 6 bases of the junction unmatched. Germline V gene data show CDR1 as SQVTM and CDR2 as ANQGSEA. The DNA of the CDR3 is TGCAGCGTTGAAGATCGGACAGGCCGGTATGGCTACACCTTC. Amino acid sequence: CSVEDRTGRYGYTF.

The chain is built from TRBV9 and TRBJ1-2, with no clear D. V shed 4 bases and J shed 4 bases, with 23 bases lying between them. Germline values: CDR1 SGDLS, CDR2 YYNGEE. The CDR3 sequence is 17 residues long. The CDR3, as DNA: TGTGCCAGCAGCCCGCGCGATTCATTCGGTCGCCGCTATGGCTACACCTTC. Protein: CASSPRDSFGRRYGYTF.

This clone has only a few counts. The V and J genes are TRBV3-1 (or the pseudogene TRBV3-2) and TRBJ1-1; D might be TRBD1 (5 bases). Looked up from germline, CDR1 is LGHDT and CDR2 is YNNKEL (reference sequence). The CDR3 is 14 residues long. V shed 3 bases and J shed 2 bases, with 10 bases lying between them. CDR3 in DNA: TGTGCCAGCAGCCACCTCAGGGTCAACACTGAAGCTTTCTTT. Protein sequence: CASSHLRVNTEAFF.

V and J are TRBV25-1 and TRBJ2-1; D possibly corresponds to TRBD1 (6 bases). The germline V and J ends were trimmed by 6 bases and 2 bases, with 17 bases remaining between them. The germline V gene has CDR1 MGHDK and CDR2 SYGVNS. CDR3 length: 16 amino acids. This chain's CDR3 is CASRVPGHGAYNEQFF. The CDR3 bases are TGTGCCAGCAGAGTTCCGGGACACGGGGCCTACAATGAGCAGTTCTTC.